These 26 T cell receptor beta chains were sequenced from one sample in a study of cytomegalovirus exposure and HLA in healthy donors. The PCR was carried out with 60 Vbeta primers and 13 Jbeta primers. Repertoires were generated with immunoSEQ multiplex PCR, while TCRdb's copy carries only in-frame clones and drops some. Of 90,000 to 150,000 clones in the sample, 76% were seen once. Specimen: PBMCs. The receptors were gathered from a woman aged 40 to 50 in good health and CMV-seropositive.

The rearrangement uses TRBV25-1 and TRBJ1-6; D may be TRBD1 (5 bases). CDR3 length equals 14 residues. The ends were cut back, 5 bases at V and 5 bases at J, with 10 bases in the middle. Germline-derived CDR1 and CDR2 are MGHDK and SYGVNS. DNA of the CDR3: TGTGCCAGCAGTTTCAGGGTAGATAATTCACCCCTCCACTTT. Encoded protein: CASSFRVDNSPLHF. Supplemented by reference TRBV25-1 and TRBJ1-6, the full variable domain reads EADIYQTPRYLVIGTGKKITLECSQTMGHDKMYWYQQDPGMELHLIHYSYGVNSTEKGDLSSESTVSRIRTEHFPLTLESARPSHTSQYLCASSFRVDNSPLHFGNGTRLTVT.

The rearrangement uses TRBV30 and TRBJ1-2; D is uncertain. This CDR3 comprises 11 residues. Trimming left V 0 bases short and J 7 bases short, with 6 bases between. The V gene's germline CDR1 is GTSNPN and CDR2 SVGIG (reference sequence). CDR3 in DNA: TGTGCCTGGAGTGTATGGCCTGGCTACACCTTC. Amino acids: CAWSVWPGYTF.

The chain couples TRBV19 to TRBJ1-5, with 10 nucleotides matching TRBD1. V lost 3 bases, J lost 9 bases, and 11 bases stayed unmatched. This CDR3 spans 16 amino acids. Germline V CDR1 and CDR2: LNHDA, SQIVND (reference sequence). The CDR3 loop reads CASSMARDRGPVPQHF. The CDR3 nucleotides read TGTGCCAGTAGTATGGCAAGGGACAGGGGCCCGGTGCCCCAGCATTTT.

The rearrangement links TRBV18 to TRBJ2-7; TRBD2 agrees at 16 bases. CDR1 is KGHSH and CDR2 is LQKENI in the germline V gene. The CDR3 totals 18 residues. Trimming at V came to 1 base and at J to 0 bases, leaving 3 bases not matched to a gene. The CDR3 bases are TGTGCCAGCTCACCACGGGGACTAGCGGGGGGGAGCTCCTACGAGCAGTACTTC. Amino acids: CASSPRGLAGGSSYEQYF.

CDR3 DNA sequence: TGTGCCTGGAGTGTTTCGGCGGCCGAGCAGTACTTC. Its protein is CAWSVSAAEQYF. V is TRBV30 and J is TRBJ2-7; unclear D gene. CDR1 and CDR2 from the germline V gene are GTSNPN and SVGIG (reference sequence). The CDR3 has 12 amino acids. The V gene lost 0 bases and the J gene lost 6 bases, with 9 bases spanning the gap.

Notes on this clone: A read error may account for a junction end that differs from germline. The chain carries TRBV5-1 and TRBJ2-7; perhaps TRBD1 as D (8 bases). CDR3 length: 14 amino acids. CDR1 is SGHRS, CDR2 YFSETQ, per germline. The CDR3 DNA sequence: TGCGCCGGCAGCTCGGACAGGGAGGGAGGCGAGCAGTACTTC. Translation gives CAGSSDREGGEQYF.

The V gene is TRBV16, the J gene TRBJ2-1; no reliable D call. V shed 2 bases and J shed 4 bases, with 6 bases lying between them. The CDR3 has 13 amino acids. Looked up from germline, CDR1 is KGHSY and CDR2 is FQNENV. The CDR3, as DNA: TGTGCCAGCAGCCAAAACACGTACAATGAGCAGTTCTTC. Its protein product is CASSQNTYNEQFF.

The chain uses TRBV5-1 and TRBJ2-2; no definite D call. The length of the CDR3 is 15 residues. The germline gives CDR1 SGHRS, CDR2 YFSETQ. Trimming cost V 0 bases and J 0 bases, with 6 bases left between them. CDR3 loop: CASSLAAANTGELFF. The CDR3 DNA reads TGCGCCAGCAGCTTGGCGGCGGCGAACACCGGGGAGCTGTTTTTT.

The V and J genes are TRBV25-1 and TRBJ1-1, with D unresolved. V was cut by 7 bases and J by 4 bases, with 13 bases left in between. CDR1 is MGHDK and CDR2 is SYGVNS in the germline V gene. The CDR3 length is 13 residues. The CDR3 bases are TGTGCCAGCACTGGATCGGACTTCACTGAAGCTTTCTTT. Translated, it gives CASTGSDFTEAFF.

The chain recombines TRBV2 with TRBJ1-5; 7 bases are a match to TRBD1. The V segment lost 5 bases and the J segment 6 bases; nucleotides outside the gene matches: 7. The CDR3 extends over 14 amino acids. Germline loops: CDR1 SNHLY, CDR2 FYNNEI. CDR3 region: CASSMTGKGQPQHF. The DNA of the CDR3 is TGTGCCAGCAGTATGACAGGGAAGGGTCAGCCCCAGCATTTT.

The V and J genes are TRBV6-5 and TRBJ1-3, with unresolved D. V was shortened by 5 bases and J by 2 bases, with 7 bases between the two germline ends. The CDR3 is 13 amino acids. From germline, CDR1 is MNHEY and CDR2 SVGAGI. CDR3 protein: CASSTGAGNTIYF. The CDR3 DNA sequence: TGTGCCAGCAGTACCGGGGCTGGAAACACCATATATTTT.

The chain uses TRBV5-1 and TRBJ1-2, with unresolved D. Trimming cost V 1 base and J 8 bases, with 12 bases left between them. This CDR3 has 13 amino acids. The germline CDR1 and CDR2 sequences are SGHRS and YFSETQ. The CDR3: CASSLPGRGGYTF. For the CDR3, the DNA is TGCGCCAGCAGCTTGCCGGGTCGGGGAGGCTACACCTTC.

This sequence joins TRBV5-1 and TRBJ1-2; D ambiguous. In germline, CDR1 is SGHRS, CDR2 YFSETQ. The V end lost 0 bases, the J end lost 6 bases, and 12 bases lay between the germline ends. CDR3 length equals 14 residues. DNA for the CDR3: TGCGCCAGCAGCTTGGTGCAGGAACCGCATGGCTACACCTTC. The encoded protein is CASSLVQEPHGYTF.

This clone occurred a few times. V usage is TRBV27 and J usage is TRBJ1-6, with D possibly being TRBD1 (5 bases). The CDR3 covers 15 residues. Trimming left V 6 bases short and J 3 bases short, with 12 bases between. Looked up from germline, CDR1 is MNHEY and CDR2 is SMNVEV (reference sequence). Written as DNA, the CDR3 is TGTGCCAGCAGGGGGGGGGTAGGCTATAATTCACCCCTCCACTTT. Amino acids: CASRGGVGYNSPLHF.

The chain is built from TRBV19 and TRBJ1-3; D perhaps matches TRBD1 (6 bases). This CDR3 comprises 14 residues. Trimming took off 8 bases at V and 0 bases at J, with 11 bases between the two ends. Per germline, CDR1 LNHDA and CDR2 SQIVND (reference sequence). In DNA, the CDR3 is TGTGCCAGTCGACAGGTGACCTCTGGAAACACCATATATTTT. Translation gives CASRQVTSGNTIYF.

V is TRBV6-1 and J is TRBJ2-5; 13 positions match TRBD2. This CDR3 region has 15 residues. The V gene end was trimmed by 7 bases and the J gene end by 5 bases; junction bases not matched to a gene: 7. Germline lookup yields CDR1 MNHNS and CDR2 SASEGT. The CDR3 sequence is CASTGLAGEWETQYF. The CDR3 DNA is TGTGCCAGCACCGGACTAGCGGGGGAGTGGGAGACCCAGTACTTC.

The CDR3 protein is CASSPLSAAPLHF. The CDR3 nucleotides are TGTGCCAGCAGCCCTCTCAGTGCGGCACCCCTCCACTTT. J is TRBJ1-6 and V is TRBV7-8; D not certain. Germline CDR1 is SGHVS and CDR2 is FQNEAQ. The ends were cut back, 5 bases at V and 11 bases at J, with 13 bases in the middle. The CDR3 has 13 residues.

The rearrangement links TRBV4-1 to TRBJ1-2; 12 nucleotides line up with TRBD1. CDR3 length equals 15 residues. Per germline, CDR1 MGHRA and CDR2 YSYEKL. The junction had 3 bases not matched to a gene; V was cut back by 4 bases and J by 3 bases. The CDR3 DNA sequence: TGCGCCAGCAGCCTGGGACAGGGGGCTTACTATGGCTACACCTTC. Protein sequence: CASSLGQGAYYGYTF.

The genes are TRBV10-3 and TRBJ1-1, with D tentatively TRBD1 (6 bases). Germline V CDR1 and CDR2: ENHRY, SYGVKD. The length of the CDR3 is 14 residues. V lost 3 bases, J lost 11 bases, and 19 bases lay in between. As DNA, the CDR3 is TGTGCCATCAGTGATGGGACAACCCCAAGGGGCGCTTTCTTT. It is translated as CAISDGTTPRGAFF.

This clone was detected only a few times. The chain recombines TRBV19 with TRBJ2-7; the D is unclear. The CDR3 sequence is 13 residues long. V shed 5 bases and J shed 6 bases, with 14 bases lying between them. Per germline, CDR1 LNHDA and CDR2 SQIVND (reference sequence). The DNA for the CDR3 is TGTGCCAGTAGTTCCCCTAATGGGCTCGAGCAGTACTTC. It yields the protein CASSSPNGLEQYF.

This clone was counted only a few times. V usage is TRBV2 and J usage is TRBJ2-2; D is uncertain. Germline lookup yields CDR1 SNHLY and CDR2 FYNNEI. The CDR3 contains 18 residues. V shed 3 bases and J shed 4 bases, with 21 bases lying between them. Written as DNA, the CDR3 is TGTGCCAGCAGTGACCCTTACTCAACTCTCGCTATCACCGGGGAGCTGTTTTTT. Translated: CASSDPYSTLAITGELFF.

The rearrangement uses TRBV7-3 and TRBJ2-1, with TRBD2 matching over 8 bases. V lost 4 bases to trimming and J lost 1 base; unmatched junction nucleotides: 3. The germline gives CDR1 SGHTA, CDR2 FQGTGA. There are 15 residues in the CDR3. The CDR3 here is CASSSRLASYNEQFF. DNA for the CDR3: TGTGCCAGCAGCTCAAGACTAGCGTCCTACAATGAGCAGTTCTTC.

The V call is TRBV13, the J call TRBJ1-2; the D gene is possibly TRBD1 (6 bases). The CDR3 has 13 amino acids. Trimming left V 5 bases short and J 11 bases short, with 18 bases between. Per germline, CDR1 PRHDT and CDR2 FYEKMQ (reference sequence). The CDR3, as DNA: TGTGCCAGCAGCCGTCTATACAGGGAGGGTTACACCTTC. It specifies CASSRLYREGYTF.

This clone was seen a few times. This chain connects TRBV7-2 to TRBJ2-3, with 9 bases identical to TRBD2. The CDR3 runs to 17 residues. With V trimmed by 8 bases and J by 2 bases, 14 bases remained unmatched. Germline V gene data show CDR1 as SGHTA and CDR2 as FQGNSA. The CDR3 loop reads CASRRDAGGHLTDTQYF. The CDR3, as DNA: TGTGCCAGCCGCCGGGACGCGGGGGGGCACCTCACAGATACGCAGTATTTT.

CDR3 in DNA: TGCGCCAGCAAACAGACCTCTGGAAACACCATATATTTT. Translated: CASKQTSGNTIYF. The V and J genes are TRBV5-1 and TRBJ1-3; unclear D gene. The germline V gene has CDR1 SGHRS and CDR2 YFSETQ. The CDR3 extends over 13 amino acids. The V gene lost 6 bases and the J gene lost 0 bases, with 7 bases spanning the gap.

The CDR3 coding sequence is TGCGCCAGCAGCTTACTAGCGGGGGGACAAGAGACCCAGTACTTC. It specifies CASSLLAGGQETQYF. This chain uses TRBV5-1 with TRBJ2-5; 12 nucleotides match TRBD2. CDR3 length equals 15 residues. Germline lookup yields CDR1 SGHRS and CDR2 YFSETQ. Losses at the gene ends were 2 bases for V and 2 bases for J; bases not matched to a gene: 1.